Listed here is a single T cell receptor beta chain. No antigen is known for it. This entry comes from a study of response to subunit inactivated influenza vaccine. The study, taken as a whole, reports: With each seasonal influenza vaccination, the authors suggested, few new T cells are recruited.

The CDR3 length is 17 residues. Losses at the gene ends were 0 bases for V and 8 bases for J; bases not matched to a gene: 8. Germline CDR1 reads MNHEY; CDR2 reads SVGAGI. One entry per CDR3 protein, called by TCRdb with MiXCR from the RT-PCR reads. Of hundreds of thousands of distinct CDR3 sequences detected, 15% to 18% appear once; the ten largest clones hold about 9.9%. The genes are TRBV6-5 and TRBJ2-1; TRBD2 aligns across 12 bases. Sequenced here: PBMCs from blood, sampled less than 13 days after vaccination. The receptor's source is a man over 45 who received an inactivated influenza vaccine. CDR3 DNA: TGTGCCAGCAGTTACTCTCCTGGGCTAGCGGGAGGGGATGAGCAGTTCTTC. Protein product: CASSYSPGLAGGDEQFF.